This T cell receptor beta chain was sequenced for a study of technical replicates of blood from several donors (dated by TCRdb to the late 2010s). This clone was observed a handful of times. Its antigen is currently not known. Per-base quality was not reported, and no clone a single base away is much larger than it. V lost 2 bases and J lost 6 bases, and the count of bases not matched to a germline gene is 6. CDR1 and CDR2 (LNHDA, SQIVND) derive from the germline V gene (reference sequence). Reading from cysteine to phenylalanine, the CDR3 counts 15 amino acids. Only CDR3 DNA remains: 45 bases, in frame from the first base. Preparation of the library involved the immunoSEQ multiplex PCR assay. TCRdb provides this immuneACCESS table in a form limited to in-frame rearrangements. Some clones are lacking; in checked studies, under half of them reflect an unresolved V gene, and why the rest are absent is not known. In this sample the table shows tens of thousands of clones, approximately 92% of which occur a single time. The ten largest clones capture approximately 0.4% of the sample.

This TCR derives from a human donor in good health. Some clones in this sample may be carry-over from other donors' samples. This receptor chain uses TRBV19 and TRBJ1-5, with 8 junctional bases fitting TRBD1. The sample was T cells isolated from PBMCs. The DNA is TGTGCCAGTAGTATACAGGGGGCGCGAGGTCAGCCCCAGCATTTT. This translates into CASSIQGARGQPQHF. Outside the CDR3, residues come from the reference TRBV19 and TRBJ1-5 proteins, so the full variable domain is: DGGITQSPKYLFRKEGQNVTLSCEQNLNHDAMYWYRQDPGQGLRLIYYSQIVNDFQKGDIAEGYSVSREKKESFPLTVTSAQKNPTAFYLCASSIQGARGQPQHFGDGTRLSIL.